These T cell receptor beta chains were read from a single sample in a study of cytomegalovirus exposure and HLA in healthy donors. Method: immunoSEQ multiplex PCR; TCRdb's copy keeps in-frame clones and lacks some. The table includes approximately 120,000 clones, roughly 69% detected once. Material for sequencing was PBMCs. Receptors originate from a woman between 70 and 85 years old in good health and CMV-seropositive. CDR3s include the opening cysteine and the closing phenylalanine or tryptophan. A D gene is named only where the DNA matches it firmly. The size entry is marked missing in some rows and otherwise reads once, few, many or a size class.

D gene: TRBD2; V gene: TRBV5-1; clone size: NA; J gene: TRBJ2-5; CDR3 DNA: TGCGCCAGCAGCTTGGGAGGGACTAGCGTACAAGAGACCCAGTACTTC; CDR3 protein: CASSLGGTSVQETQYF
D gene: NA; V gene: TRBV6-6; clone size: NA; J gene: TRBJ2-5; CDR3 DNA: TGTGCCAGCAGTTACGGTGCCCTACAGGAGACCCAGTACTTC; CDR3 protein: CASSYGALQETQYF
D gene: NA; V gene: TRBV15; clone size: NA; J gene: TRBJ2-7; CDR3 DNA: TGTGCCACCAGCAGAGATGGCGGTCCCTACGAGCAGTACTTC; CDR3 protein: CATSRDGGPYEQYF
D gene: TRBD1; V gene: TRBV25-1; clone size: NA; J gene: TRBJ2-5; CDR3 DNA: TGTGCCAGCGAATCCGGACAGGGCTTTCGAGAGACCCAGTACTTC; CDR3 protein: CASESGQGFRETQYF
D gene: NA; V gene: TRBV30; clone size: once; J gene: TRBJ2-5; CDR3 DNA: TGTGCCTGGAGTATTGGGGGGGCAGAGACCCAGTACTTC; CDR3 protein: CAWSIGGAETQYF
D gene: NA; V gene: TRBV5-1; clone size: few; J gene: TRBJ1-3; CDR3 DNA: TGCGCCAGCAGCTTGGCAATCACCAGGGAGGCTGGAAACACCATATATTTT; CDR3 protein: CASSLAITREAGNTIYF
D gene: NA; V gene: TRBV5-1; clone size: NA; J gene: TRBJ2-5; CDR3 DNA: TGCGCCAGCAGATGGGCAGCTCAAGAGACCCAGTACTTC; CDR3 protein: CASRWAAQETQYF
D gene: NA; V gene: TRBV10-3; clone size: NA; J gene: TRBJ1-1; CDR3 DNA: TGTGCCATCAGTATGGGGGGGGGAGGAACTGAAGCTTTCTTT; CDR3 protein: CAISMGGGGTEAFF
D gene: TRBD1; V gene: TRBV6-1; clone size: NA; J gene: TRBJ1-1; CDR3 DNA: TGTGCCAGCCCCGAGCGGACAGGGGAGAACACTGAAGCTTTCTTT; CDR3 protein: CASPERTGENTEAFF
D gene: NA; V gene: TRBV29-1; clone size: NA; J gene: TRBJ2-1; CDR3 DNA: TGCAGCCCTCCAGGGGGGCGCCCCAATGAGCAGTTCTTC; CDR3 protein: CSPPGGRPNEQFF
D gene: TRBD1; V gene: TRBV6-5; clone size: NA; J gene: TRBJ1-2; CDR3 DNA: TGTGCCAGCAGTCCGGACAGGGCTAGCTATGGCTACACCTTC; CDR3 protein: CASSPDRASYGYTF
D gene: TRBD1; V gene: TRBV5-1; clone size: once; J gene: TRBJ1-2; CDR3 DNA: TGCGCCAGCAGCTTGGGGGACAGAAATGCCCCCTATGGCTACACCTTC; CDR3 protein: CASSLGDRNAPYGYTF
D gene: NA; V gene: TRBV5-6; clone size: NA; J gene: TRBJ1-2; CDR3 DNA: TGTGCCAGCAGCAGACAGGTAGAAGCAGTGAGGGGCTACACCTTC; CDR3 protein: CASSRQVEAVRGYTF
D gene: TRBD1; V gene: TRBV4-1; clone size: NA; J gene: TRBJ1-4; CDR3 DNA: TGCGCCAGCAGCCAAATCACCGGGACAGGGTACGAAAAACTGTTTTTT; CDR3 protein: CASSQITGTGYEKLFF
D gene: NA; V gene: TRBV11-2; clone size: NA; J gene: TRBJ2-3; CDR3 DNA: TGTGCCAGCAGCCTATCGTATCCAGATACGCAGTATTTT; CDR3 protein: CASSLSYPDTQYF
D gene: NA; V gene: TRBV27; clone size: NA; J gene: TRBJ1-6; CDR3 DNA: TGTGCCAGCAGTACCCGACAGAGCTCACCCCTCCACTTT; CDR3 protein: CASSTRQSSPLHF
D gene: NA; V gene: TRBV4-2; clone size: NA; J gene: TRBJ2-7; CDR3 DNA: TGTGCCAGCAGCCAGTCAGGAGGCCAGAACTACGAGCAGTACTTC; CDR3 protein: CASSQSGGQNYEQYF
D gene: NA; V gene: TRBV7-2; clone size: NA; J gene: TRBJ2-5; CDR3 DNA: TGTGCCAGCAGCTTGAAAAGCCAACAGACCCAGTACTTC; CDR3 protein: CASSLKSQQTQYF
D gene: NA; V gene: TRBV27; clone size: once; J gene: TRBJ2-1; CDR3 DNA: TGTGCCAGCGGGGAGGGGGGGTCAACCTACAATGAGCAGTTCTTC; CDR3 protein: CASGEGGSTYNEQFF
D gene: TRBD2; V gene: TRBV2; clone size: few; J gene: TRBJ2-3; CDR3 DNA: TGTGCCAGCAGTGACCAAGCGGGGGGCTCAGATACGCAGTATTTT; CDR3 protein: CASSDQAGGSDTQYF
D gene: TRBD2; V gene: TRBV4-1; clone size: NA; J gene: TRBJ2-7; CDR3 DNA: TGCGCCAGCAGCCAAATAGGTGTAGCGGGGGGCTACGAGCAGTACTTC; CDR3 protein: CASSQIGVAGGYEQYF
D gene: TRBD1; V gene: TRBV5-1; clone size: NA; J gene: TRBJ2-7; CDR3 DNA: TGCGCCAGCAGGGACAGGGCCTCCTACGAGCAGTACTTC; CDR3 protein: CASRDRASYEQYF
D gene: TRBD1; V gene: TRBV30; clone size: NA; J gene: TRBJ1-3; CDR3 DNA: TGTGCCTGGAACAGACAGGGCTACACCATATATTTT; CDR3 protein: CAWNRQGYTIYF
D gene: TRBD2; V gene: TRBV6-5; clone size: NA; J gene: TRBJ2-5; CDR3 DNA: TGTGCCAGCAGCAAACCGGGACTAGTGCAAGAGACCCAGTACTTC; CDR3 protein: CASSKPGLVQETQYF
D gene: NA; V gene: TRBV7-2; clone size: NA; J gene: TRBJ1-2; CDR3 DNA: TGTGCCAGCAGCTTATTAGGGTTAGGACCCAACAAGCGGGGCTACACCTTC; CDR3 protein: CASSLLGLGPNKRGYTF
D gene: TRBD2; V gene: TRBV4-3; clone size: few; J gene: TRBJ2-2; CDR3 DNA: TGCGCCAGCAGCCAAGGAGCGGGGGGGAACACCGGGGAGCTGTTTTTT; CDR3 protein: CASSQGAGGNTGELFF
D gene: TRBD1; V gene: TRBV4-3; clone size: NA; J gene: TRBJ2-7; CDR3 DNA: TGCGCCAGCAGCCGGCAGGGGGACGAGCAGTACTTC; CDR3 protein: CASSRQGDEQYF
D gene: NA; V gene: TRBV4-1; clone size: few; J gene: TRBJ1-1; CDR3 DNA: TGCGCCAGCAGCCAGGCGGAATTCACTGAAGCTTTCTTT; CDR3 protein: CASSQAEFTEAFF
D gene: NA; V gene: TRBV29-1; clone size: NA; J gene: TRBJ2-2; CDR3 DNA: TGCAGCGTTGAAGCTAGAGGGGGGGCGCGCACCGGGGAGCTGTTTTTT; CDR3 protein: CSVEARGGARTGELFF
D gene: TRBD1; V gene: TRBV10-3; clone size: few; J gene: TRBJ1-1; CDR3 DNA: TGTGCCATCAGCCAGGACAGGTCGAACACTGAAGCTTTCTTT; CDR3 protein: CAISQDRSNTEAFF
D gene: TRBD1; V gene: TRBV4-2; clone size: NA; J gene: TRBJ2-7; CDR3 DNA: TGTGCCAGCAGCCACTCCGGGACAGTATCCTACGAGCAGTACTTC; CDR3 protein: CASSHSGTVSYEQYF
D gene: TRBD2; V gene: TRBV7-2; clone size: NA; J gene: TRBJ2-5; CDR3 DNA: TGTGCCAGCAGCTTAGCCTCAGCGGGGGGACAAGAGACCCAGTACTTC; CDR3 protein: CASSLASAGGQETQYF
D gene: TRBD2; V gene: TRBV7-7; clone size: NA; J gene: TRBJ2-5; CDR3 DNA: TGTGCCAGGAATTTGGAGGGGAGGGTAAAGGAGACCCAGTACTTC; CDR3 protein: CARNLEGRVKETQYF
D gene: NA; V gene: TRBV19; clone size: NA; J gene: TRBJ1-4; CDR3 DNA: TGTGCCAGTAGTGCACGACAGTCAACTAATGAAAAACTGTTTTTT; CDR3 protein: CASSARQSTNEKLFF
D gene: NA; V gene: TRBV5-4; clone size: NA; J gene: TRBJ2-1; CDR3 DNA: TGTGCCAGCAGCTTCGGACTGAGCAATGAGCAGTTCTTC; CDR3 protein: CASSFGLSNEQFF
D gene: NA; V gene: TRBV7-9; clone size: once; J gene: TRBJ1-4; CDR3 DNA: TGTGCCAGCAGCTTACAGGCAACTAATGAAAAACTGTTTTTT; CDR3 protein: CASSLQATNEKLFF
D gene: NA; V gene: TRBV7-2; clone size: NA; J gene: TRBJ2-7; CDR3 DNA: TGTGCCAGCAGCTTAGCGGGGGCCCTAGGAGAGCAGTACTTC; CDR3 protein: CASSLAGALGEQYF
D gene: NA; V gene: TRBV9; clone size: NA; J gene: TRBJ1-5; CDR3 DNA: TGTGCCAGCAGCGCCGATCAGGGCAATCAGCCCCAGCATTTT; CDR3 protein: CASSADQGNQPQHF
D gene: TRBD1; V gene: TRBV30; clone size: NA; J gene: TRBJ1-4; CDR3 DNA: TGTGCCTGGGGGGGACAGGGGGCGGCTGAAAAACTGTTTTTT; CDR3 protein: CAWGGQGAAEKLFF
D gene: NA; V gene: TRBV2; clone size: few; J gene: TRBJ2-6; CDR3 DNA: TGTGCCACCAGGGGGGGTGGGGCCAACGTCCTGACTTTC; CDR3 protein: CATRGGGANVLTF
D gene: TRBD2; V gene: TRBV19; clone size: NA; J gene: TRBJ2-2; CDR3 DNA: TGTGCCAGTAGTGCCAGACTAGCGGGGTTGGACACCGGGGAGCTGTTTTTT; CDR3 protein: CASSARLAGLDTGELFF
D gene: NA; V gene: TRBV5-4; clone size: NA; J gene: TRBJ1-2; CDR3 DNA: TGTGCCAGCAGCTTGGACCAGGGAATCAGTGGCTACACCTTC; CDR3 protein: CASSLDQGISGYTF